Listed below are T cell receptor beta chains from one sample, sequenced in a study of T cell clonotyping in hematopoietic cell transplantation. Assay: immunoSEQ multiplex PCR; the TCRdb copy retains only in-frame clones and omits some. The data contain around 25,000 clones, 84% of them seen just once; the ten biggest clones take up approximately 24%. The sequencing here drew on peripheral blood mononuclear cells, taken before stem cell transplant. These TCRs come from a woman aged 55-70 years with acute myeloid leukemia. Some clones in this sample may be carry-over from other donors' samples. Both conserved end residues are part of each CDR3. Fields, in order: V gene, D gene, clone size, J gene, CDR3 length, CDR3 protein, CDR3 DNA. The D gene is left open where the match is weak. The size field is filled for only some rows; it gives once, few, many or a size class.

v_call: TRBV4-3
d_call: .
clone_size: .
j_call: TRBJ1-1
cdr3_length: 14
cdr3_aa: CASSRGTRDTEAFF
cdr3_nt: TGCGCCAGCAGCCGGGGGACGAGGGACACTGAAGCTTTCTTT

v_call: TRBV9
d_call: .
clone_size: once
j_call: TRBJ2-5
cdr3_length: 14
cdr3_aa: CASSAGDGQETQYF
cdr3_nt: TGTGCCAGCAGCGCCGGGGATGGACAAGAGACCCAGTACTTC

v_call: TRBV10-3
d_call: TRBD1
clone_size: .
j_call: TRBJ2-5
cdr3_length: 14
cdr3_aa: CAISLTGGAETQYF
cdr3_nt: TGTGCCATCAGCCTTACAGGGGGCGCGGAGACCCAGTACTTC

v_call: TRBV11-3
d_call: .
clone_size: once
j_call: TRBJ2-5
cdr3_length: 13
cdr3_aa: CASSSGLQETQYF
cdr3_nt: TGTGCCAGCAGCTCAGGTCTGCAAGAGACCCAGTACTTC

v_call: TRBV11-1
d_call: TRBD2
clone_size: once
j_call: TRBJ2-1
cdr3_length: 17
cdr3_aa: CASSLVVLAGGYNEQFF
cdr3_nt: TGTGCCAGCAGCTTAGTAGTTCTAGCGGGAGGCTACAATGAGCAGTTCTTC

v_call: TRBV7-3
d_call: .
clone_size: .
j_call: TRBJ2-3
cdr3_length: 14
cdr3_aa: CASRRGRASDTQYF
cdr3_nt: TGTGCCAGCAGGCGGGGCAGGGCCTCAGATACGCAGTATTTT

v_call: TRBV19
d_call: TRBD1
clone_size: .
j_call: TRBJ2-7
cdr3_length: 13
cdr3_aa: CASSIARGYEQYF
cdr3_nt: TGTGCCAGTAGTATAGCCAGGGGGTACGAGCAGTACTTC

v_call: TRBV19
d_call: .
clone_size: .
j_call: TRBJ2-7
cdr3_length: 17
cdr3_aa: CASSPAAGLLAGNEQYF
cdr3_nt: TGTGCCAGTAGTCCTGCTGCTGGTCTACTAGCCGGTAACGAGCAGTACTTC

v_call: TRBV11-1
d_call: .
clone_size: .
j_call: TRBJ2-7
cdr3_length: 16
cdr3_aa: CASSLFGQPSSYEQYF
cdr3_nt: TGTGCCAGCAGCTTATTCGGGCAGCCCAGCTCCTACGAGCAGTACTTC

v_call: TRBV11-2
d_call: .
clone_size: once
j_call: TRBJ1-1
cdr3_length: 14
cdr3_aa: CASSLEQGNTEAFF
cdr3_nt: TGTGCCAGCAGCTTAGAGCAGGGGAACACTGAAGCTTTCTTT

v_call: TRBV7-9
d_call: .
clone_size: .
j_call: TRBJ1-2
cdr3_length: 15
cdr3_aa: CASSFAFPSNYGYTF
cdr3_nt: TGTGCCAGCAGCTTCGCCTTTCCGAGTAACTATGGCTACACCTTC

v_call: TRBV28
d_call: .
clone_size: .
j_call: TRBJ2-7
cdr3_length: 14
cdr3_aa: CASRGARPSYEQYF
cdr3_nt: TGTGCCAGCAGGGGCGCGAGACCCTCCTACGAGCAGTACTTC

v_call: TRBV5-1
d_call: .
clone_size: .
j_call: TRBJ1-1
cdr3_length: 16
cdr3_aa: CASSTDTALMNTEAFF
cdr3_nt: TGCGCCAGCAGCACAGACACCGCCCTCATGAACACTGAAGCTTTCTTT

v_call: TRBV7-2
d_call: .
clone_size: .
j_call: TRBJ2-7
cdr3_length: 15
cdr3_aa: CASSPEGRAFDEQYF
cdr3_nt: TGTGCCAGCAGCCCAGAGGGCCGAGCTTTTGACGAGCAGTACTTC

v_call: TRBV6-5
d_call: TRBD1
clone_size: .
j_call: TRBJ1-4
cdr3_length: 15
cdr3_aa: CASRNPGTGSEKLFF
cdr3_nt: TGTGCCAGCAGAAACCCCGGGACAGGGTCTGAAAAACTGTTTTTT

v_call: TRBV19
d_call: TRBD1
clone_size: .
j_call: TRBJ2-7
cdr3_length: 15
cdr3_aa: CASSPGQAFSYEQYF
cdr3_nt: TGTGCCAGTAGTCCCGGACAGGCTTTCTCCTACGAGCAGTACTTC

v_call: TRBV10-3
d_call: .
clone_size: .
j_call: TRBJ2-4
cdr3_length: 13
cdr3_aa: CAISEGGRNIQYF
cdr3_nt: TGTGCCATCAGTGAGGGGGGTCGAAACATTCAGTACTTC

v_call: TRBV27
d_call: .
clone_size: .
j_call: TRBJ1-2
cdr3_length: 16
cdr3_aa: CASSPWGSAGNYGYTF
cdr3_nt: TGTGCCAGCAGCCCTTGGGGATCGGCAGGAAACTATGGCTACACCTTC

v_call: TRBV25-1
d_call: .
clone_size: .
j_call: TRBJ2-7
cdr3_length: 15
cdr3_aa: CASSASRGGPGEQYF
cdr3_nt: TGTGCCAGCAGTGCGTCCCGCGGGGGCCCCGGCGAGCAGTACTTC

v_call: TRBV9
d_call: .
clone_size: .
j_call: TRBJ1-5
cdr3_length: 14
cdr3_aa: CASSVEVSNQPQHF
cdr3_nt: TGTGCCAGCAGCGTAGAAGTTAGCAATCAGCCCCAGCATTTT

v_call: TRBV9
d_call: .
clone_size: .
j_call: TRBJ2-2
cdr3_length: 14
cdr3_aa: CASSPGPMAGELFF
cdr3_nt: TGTGCCAGCAGCCCCGGGCCTATGGCCGGGGAGCTGTTTTTT

v_call: TRBV4-3
d_call: TRBD2
clone_size: once
j_call: TRBJ2-1
cdr3_length: 16
cdr3_aa: CASSHSHGTSGNEQFF
cdr3_nt: TGCGCCAGCAGCCACTCACACGGGACTAGCGGTAATGAGCAGTTCTTC

v_call: TRBV11-2
d_call: .
clone_size: .
j_call: TRBJ2-1
cdr3_length: 12
cdr3_aa: CASSSSNNEQFF
cdr3_nt: TGTGCCAGCAGCTCTTCGAACAATGAGCAGTTCTTC

v_call: TRBV2
d_call: .
clone_size: .
j_call: TRBJ2-5
cdr3_length: 12
cdr3_aa: CASSGSRETQYF
cdr3_nt: TGTGCCAGCAGTGGGTCCCGAGAGACCCAGTACTTC

v_call: TRBV4-1
d_call: TRBD2
clone_size: .
j_call: TRBJ2-1
cdr3_length: 15
cdr3_aa: CASSRTSGTYNEQFF
cdr3_nt: TGCGCCAGCAGTCGGACTAGCGGGACCTACAATGAGCAGTTCTTC

v_call: TRBV29-1
d_call: .
clone_size: once
j_call: TRBJ2-3
cdr3_length: 13
cdr3_aa: CSVYSGGTDTQYF
cdr3_nt: TGCAGCGTTTACAGCGGAGGCACAGATACGCAGTATTTT

v_call: TRBV7-2
d_call: .
clone_size: .
j_call: TRBJ2-1
cdr3_length: 13
cdr3_aa: CASSPVGGNEQFF
cdr3_nt: TGTGCCAGCAGCCCCGTGGGGGGTAATGAGCAGTTCTTC

v_call: TRBV19
d_call: TRBD2
clone_size: .
j_call: TRBJ2-2
cdr3_length: 17
cdr3_aa: CASSFGTSGSGTGELFF
cdr3_nt: TGTGCCAGTAGTTTTGGGACTAGCGGGAGTGGGACCGGGGAGCTGTTTTTT

v_call: TRBV27
d_call: .
clone_size: .
j_call: TRBJ1-1
cdr3_length: 12
cdr3_aa: CASKTGTVEAFF
cdr3_nt: TGTGCCAGCAAAACGGGGACGGTTGAAGCTTTCTTT

v_call: TRBV29-1
d_call: .
clone_size: .
j_call: TRBJ2-5
cdr3_length: 14
cdr3_aa: CSVEVNRQAETQYF
cdr3_nt: TGCAGCGTTGAAGTGAACAGGCAGGCGGAGACCCAGTACTTC

v_call: TRBV6-5
d_call: .
clone_size: .
j_call: TRBJ2-5
cdr3_length: 15
cdr3_aa: CASSLTAGRQETQYF
cdr3_nt: TGTGCCAGCAGTTTGACCGCGGGGCGCCAAGAGACCCAGTACTTC

v_call: TRBV29-1
d_call: .
clone_size: .
j_call: TRBJ1-2
cdr3_length: 13
cdr3_aa: CSVVQGPDYGYTF
cdr3_nt: TGCAGCGTTGTGCAGGGGCCGGACTATGGCTACACCTTC